The source of this TCR beta chain is a study of response to subunit inactivated influenza vaccine. Study findings and constraints: Each seasonal flu vaccination may recruit only limited new T cells, authors suggested.

This clonotype was detected a few times. Antigen unknown. Germline V CDR1 and CDR2: DFQATT, SNEGSKA (reference sequence). This CDR3 has 12 residues. TCRdb re-called the RT-PCR reads with MiXCR, one entry per CDR3 protein. The top ten hold around 10% of the sample, which has almost 600,000 distinct CDR3 sequences, around 13% seen once. The chain employs TRBV20-1 and TRBJ2-7, with TRBD2 matching over 8 bases. Sequenced material: PBMCs from blood, taken about 13 days after vaccination. The TCR sequence derives from a middle-aged man who received an inactivated influenza vaccine. The CDR3 region is CSSLAENYEQYF. CDR3 DNA: TGCAGCTCACTAGCGGAGAACTACGAGCAGTACTTC.